Sequencing of this T cell receptor (beta chain) was carried out in a study of T cells in localized non-small cell lung cancer. Study observations and caveats: Appearances in adjacent lung were noted for a median approximately 58 of the top 100 tumor clones. Higher blood T cell density tracked longer overall survival. Uninvolved adjacent lung had more T cell clonality than any other tissue, topping tumor.

V dropped 9 bases and J dropped 3 bases, with 18 bases sitting between them. Germline assignment: CDR1 MNHNY and CDR2 SVGAGI (reference sequence). The CDR3 is 14 amino acids. Method: immunoSEQ multiplex PCR; TCRdb's copy keeps in-frame clones and lacks some. The sample lists 30,000 or so clones; 87% were seen once. As for this clone: Its matching antigen is unknown.

The chain employs TRBV6-6 and TRBJ2-7; D uncertain. Sample: peripheral blood, taken before any cancer treatment. The sequence derives from a male donor older than 55 with stage I lung adenocarcinoma. DNA for the CDR3: TGTGCCAGTCGCCTACAAGGAAGCGACTACGAGCAGTACTTC. Protein product: CASRLQGSDYEQYF.